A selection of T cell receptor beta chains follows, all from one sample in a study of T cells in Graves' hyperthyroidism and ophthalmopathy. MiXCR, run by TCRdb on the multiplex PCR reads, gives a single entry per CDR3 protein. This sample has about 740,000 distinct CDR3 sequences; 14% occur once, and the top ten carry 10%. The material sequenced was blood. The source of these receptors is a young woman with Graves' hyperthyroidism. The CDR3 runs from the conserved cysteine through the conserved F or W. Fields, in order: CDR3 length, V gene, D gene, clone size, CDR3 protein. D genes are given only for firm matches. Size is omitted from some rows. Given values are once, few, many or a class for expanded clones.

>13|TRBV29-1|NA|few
CSVERGPDYGYTF
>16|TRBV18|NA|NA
CASSPIGTLKNYEQYF
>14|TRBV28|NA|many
CASSGQLKSYEQYF
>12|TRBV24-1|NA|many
CATSIMGETQYF
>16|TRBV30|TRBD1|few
CACHQGAPRTYNEQFF
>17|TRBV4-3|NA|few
CASSHPRGTANTGELFF
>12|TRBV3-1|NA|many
CASSRTNEKLFF
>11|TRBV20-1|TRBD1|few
CSVDRDYEQYF
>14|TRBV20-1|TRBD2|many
CSARATSGRWRQFF
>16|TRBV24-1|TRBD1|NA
CATSGRPWTGADTQYF
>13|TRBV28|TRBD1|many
CASNGDRNQPQHF
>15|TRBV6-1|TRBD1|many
CASSRDRGLNQPQHF
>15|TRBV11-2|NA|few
CASSPTGSAEYGYTF
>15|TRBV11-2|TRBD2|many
CASSLEASGRKTQYF
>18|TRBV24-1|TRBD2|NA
CATSDFGRGSGSGETQYF
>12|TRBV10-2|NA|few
CASIGWTGELFF
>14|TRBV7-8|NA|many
CASSLEASTDTQYF
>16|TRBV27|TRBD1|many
CASSKRQGLIPYEQYF
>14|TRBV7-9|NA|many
CASRTDRDFYEQYF
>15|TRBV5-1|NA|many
CASSLAAGLNTEAFF
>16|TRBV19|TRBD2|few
CASKTSGYGSYNEQFF
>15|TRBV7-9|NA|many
CASSLGPLPKETQYF
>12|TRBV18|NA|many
CASSPLDYGYTF
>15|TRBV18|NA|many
CASSPSGSPLETQYF
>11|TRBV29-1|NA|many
CSAPLRNEQFF
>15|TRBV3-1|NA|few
CASSHLTVNTGELFF
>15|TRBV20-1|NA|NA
CSASQPGSSNQPQHF
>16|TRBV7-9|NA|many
CASSLARSGSYNEQFF
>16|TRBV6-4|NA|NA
CASSDSPGARTGELFF
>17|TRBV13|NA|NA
CASSLGFRGGPYNEQFF
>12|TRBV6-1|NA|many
CALGPANYGYTF
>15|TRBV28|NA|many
CASSFSDRGSYEQYF
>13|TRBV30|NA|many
CAWSRMNTGELFF
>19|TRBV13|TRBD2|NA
CASSFSLAGGGRSAYEQYF
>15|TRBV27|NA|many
CASSSLTGPWQPQHF
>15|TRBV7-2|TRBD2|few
CASSQDGSGPYEQYF
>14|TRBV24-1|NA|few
CATSDWTGGETQYF
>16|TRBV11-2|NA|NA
CASSSLRRDTQETQYF
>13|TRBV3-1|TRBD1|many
CASSQGTGQGQFF
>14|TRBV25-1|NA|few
CASSDWTAGNTIYF
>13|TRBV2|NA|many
CASSPGPNQPQHF
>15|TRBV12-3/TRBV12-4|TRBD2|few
CASSRYSGSGNEQYF
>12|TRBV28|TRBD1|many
CASTGQGYGYTF
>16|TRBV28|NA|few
CAARGRGIYLNQPQHF
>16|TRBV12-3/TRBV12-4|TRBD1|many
CASSSQTGGSYNEQFF
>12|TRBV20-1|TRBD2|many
CSAPGLGNEQFF
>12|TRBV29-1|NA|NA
CSVVLLGGGYTF
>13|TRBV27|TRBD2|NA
CASSWRENYEQYF
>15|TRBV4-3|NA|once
CASSQDRQLSYGYTF
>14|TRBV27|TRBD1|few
CASSLGTGPPEAFF
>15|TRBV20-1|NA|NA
CSTNLRGENNSPLHF
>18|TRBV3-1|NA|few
CASSQSRVSERQTYEQYF
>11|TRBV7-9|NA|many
CASSLEIEQFF
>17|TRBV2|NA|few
CASSEAFRLYSYNEQFF
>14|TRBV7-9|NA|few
CASSLTPSGNTIYF